This T cell receptor beta chain was profiled in a study of Ad26.COV2.S vaccination and SARS-CoV-2 variants. For the study at large: The donor was enrolled in the Ad26.COV2.S arm of the COV1001 trial. By the intramuscular route, Ad26.COV2.S was given once, or twice 56 days apart. The study, taken as a whole, reports: Vaccine recipients surpassed placebo recipients in spike-specific TCR breadth.

Noted treatment: approximately 18 received Ad26.COV2.S at low or high dose, single or two shots; about 5 received placebo; per-sample allocation not given. On day 63 after the first injection, vaccine and placebo recipients gave samples. In the vaccine, an Ad26 vector expressed the SARS-CoV-2 spike of the Wuhan strain. Only in-frame clones appear in the TCRdb table, and some are missing; sequencing was by immunoSEQ multiplex PCR. Here the sample spans about 350,000 clones, about 85% being singletons. In regard to this clone: The target antigen is unknown.

The CDR3 is 15 amino acids. Trimming removed 5 bases at V and 0 bases at J, with 8 bases between. The germline V gene encodes CDR1 LNHDA and CDR2 SQIVND (reference sequence). The V gene is TRBV19, the J gene TRBJ2-6; TRBD1 might be the D (6 bases). This specimen consisted of peripheral blood, obtained in a trial of Ad26.COV2.S vaccine versus placebo. This TCR derives from a person between 18 and 59 years old who received the Ad26.COV2.S COVID-19 vaccine or a placebo. For the CDR3, the DNA is TGTGCCAGTAGTTGGACAGTCTCTGGGGCCAACGTCCTGACTTTC. It is translated as CASSWTVSGANVLTF.